This T cell receptor (beta chain) derives from a study of CD8+ T cells in alopecia areata. The CDR3 runs to 15 residues. CDR1 and CDR2 (germline): MNHEY, SVGAGI. V was cut by 6 bases and J by 4 bases, with 13 bases left in between. Once RNA had been extracted, it was reverse transcribed into cDNA to act as the sequencing template. This table comes from immunoSEQ multiplex PCR, and its TCRdb copy is limited to in-frame clones, with some not included. This sample has about 200,000 clones, with about 56% found just once. This chain uses TRBV6-5 with TRBJ2-6, with no clear D. The sequence came from a human donor in good health. The sequencing input was CD8+ T cells sorted from blood. The CDR3 region is CASSARFVGANVLTF. Written as DNA, the CDR3 is TGTGCCAGCAGCGCCAGGTTTGTCGGGGCCAACGTCCTGACTTTC.